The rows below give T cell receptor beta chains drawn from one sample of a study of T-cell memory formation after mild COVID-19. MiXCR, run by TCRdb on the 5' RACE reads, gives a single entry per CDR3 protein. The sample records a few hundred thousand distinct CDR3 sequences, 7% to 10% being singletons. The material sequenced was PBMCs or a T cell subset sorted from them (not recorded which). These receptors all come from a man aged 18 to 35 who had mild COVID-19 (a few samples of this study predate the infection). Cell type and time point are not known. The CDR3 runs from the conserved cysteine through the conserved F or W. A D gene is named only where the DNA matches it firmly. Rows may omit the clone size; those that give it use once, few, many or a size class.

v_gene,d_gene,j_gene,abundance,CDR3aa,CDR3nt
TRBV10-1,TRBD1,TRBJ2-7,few,CASSWTGDEQYF,TGCGCCAGCAGCTGGACAGGGGACGAGCAGTACTTC
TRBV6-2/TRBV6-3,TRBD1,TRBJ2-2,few,CASMPDGQGAGELFF,TGTGCCAGCATGCCCGACGGACAGGGGGCTGGGGAGCTGTTTTTT
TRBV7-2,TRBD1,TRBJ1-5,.,CASSSQGAYSNQPQHF,TGTGCCAGCAGCTCCCAGGGGGCGTATAGCAATCAGCCCCAGCATTTT
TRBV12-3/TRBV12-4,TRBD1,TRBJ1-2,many,CASSLTGGSWGYTF,TGTGCCAGCAGTCTGACAGGGGGCAGCTGGGGCTACACCTTC
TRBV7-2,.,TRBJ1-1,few,CASSFGAAMNTEAFF,TGTGCCAGCAGCTTCGGGGCAGCGATGAACACTGAAGCTTTCTTT
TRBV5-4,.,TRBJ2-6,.,CASSYRVAGANVLTF,TGTGCCAGCAGCTACAGGGTTGCTGGGGCCAACGTCCTGACTTTC
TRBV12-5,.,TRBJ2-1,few,CASGPDTHNEQFF,TGTGCTAGTGGTCCAGACACACACAATGAGCAGTTCTTC
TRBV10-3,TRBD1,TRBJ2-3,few,CAIRQGGSTDTQYF,TGTGCCATACGACAGGGTGGGAGCACAGATACGCAGTATTTT
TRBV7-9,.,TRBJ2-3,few,CASSWLGAETDTQYF,TGTGCCAGCAGCTGGTTGGGGGCCGAGACAGATACGCAGTATTTT
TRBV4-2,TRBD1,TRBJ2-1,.,CASSPEGTGDNEQFF,TGTGCCAGCAGCCCTGAAGGGACAGGGGACAATGAGCAGTTCTTC
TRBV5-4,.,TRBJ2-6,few,CASSLSRGANVLTF,TGTGCCAGCAGCTTGTCGAGGGGGGCCAACGTCCTGACTTTC
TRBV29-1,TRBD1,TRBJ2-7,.,CSVETGERYEQYF,TGCAGCGTTGAAACAGGGGAGCGGTACGAGCAGTACTTC
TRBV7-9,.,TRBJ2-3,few,CASSSPGASTDTQYF,TGTGCCAGCAGCTCCCCGGGGGCTAGCACAGATACGCAGTATTTT
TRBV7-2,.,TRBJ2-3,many,CASSFQGAPSTDTQYF,TGTGCCAGCAGCTTTCAAGGAGCACCCAGCACAGATACGCAGTATTTT
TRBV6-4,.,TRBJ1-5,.,CAIVGASDQPQHF,TGTGCCATCGTGGGGGCTAGCGATCAGCCCCAGCATTTT
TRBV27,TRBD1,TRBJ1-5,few,CASHQGAGQPQHF,TGTGCCAGCCATCAGGGGGCCGGGCAGCCCCAGCATTTT
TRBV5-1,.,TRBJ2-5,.,CASSLLTAQETQYF,TGCGCCAGCAGCCTGCTTACAGCACAAGAGACCCAGTACTTC
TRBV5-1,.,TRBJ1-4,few,CASSLGLSSANEKLFF,TGCGCCAGCAGCTTGGGACTTTCGTCAGCTAATGAAAAACTGTTTTTT
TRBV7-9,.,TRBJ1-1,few,CASSSLTSGPDTEAFF,TGTGCCAGCAGCTCCTTGACATCCGGTCCAGACACTGAAGCTTTCTTT
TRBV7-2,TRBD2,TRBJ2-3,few,CASASGGVVTQYF,TGTGCCAGCGCTTCTGGGGGGGTGGTTACGCAGTATTTT
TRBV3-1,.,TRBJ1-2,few,CASSLNTEIYGYTF,TGTGCCAGCAGCCTAAATACAGAGATCTATGGCTACACCTTC
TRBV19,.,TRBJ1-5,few,CASRFSGSNQPQHF,TGTGCCAGTAGATTCTCCGGTAGCAATCAGCCCCAGCATTTT
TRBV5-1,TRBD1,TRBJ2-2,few,CASSSTGAGELFF,TGCGCCAGCAGCTCTACAGGGGCCGGGGAGCTGTTTTTT
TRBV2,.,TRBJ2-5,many,CASSVLVETQYF,TGTGCCAGCAGTGTTCTCGTCGAGACCCAGTACTTC
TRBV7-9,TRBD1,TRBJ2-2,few,CASSSRQGAPSTGELFF,TGTGCCAGCAGCTCTCGACAGGGGGCCCCTTCCACCGGGGAGCTGTTTTTT
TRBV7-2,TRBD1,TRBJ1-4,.,CASTRDSLNEKLFF,TGTGCCAGCACCAGGGACAGCTTAAATGAAAAACTGTTTTTT
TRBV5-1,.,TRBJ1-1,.,CASSLSPSGSTEAFF,TGCGCCAGCAGCTTATCTCCCTCGGGTTCCACTGAAGCTTTCTTT
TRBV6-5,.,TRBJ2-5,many,CASSQDSAQETQYF,TGTGCCAGCAGCCAGGACAGCGCCCAAGAGACCCAGTACTTC
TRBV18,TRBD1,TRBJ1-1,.,CASSPRSTGRDMNTEAFF,TGTGCCAGCTCACCACGGTCGACAGGGCGCGACATGAACACTGAAGCTTTCTTT
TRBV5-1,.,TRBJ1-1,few,CASSLAVGNTEAFF,TGCGCCAGCAGCTTGGCCGTGGGGAACACTGAAGCTTTCTTT
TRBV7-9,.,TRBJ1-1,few,CASSLGVGRDTEAFF,TGTGCCAGCAGCTTAGGGGTAGGGCGGGACACTGAAGCTTTCTTT
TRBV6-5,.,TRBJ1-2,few,CASSYGATGDYGYTF,TGTGCCAGCAGTTACGGGGCCACTGGGGACTATGGCTACACCTTC
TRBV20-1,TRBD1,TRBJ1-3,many,CSARVGRGLNTIYF,TGCAGTGCTAGAGTGGGCAGGGGGCTAAACACCATATATTTT
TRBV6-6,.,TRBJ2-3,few,CASSYGAADNTDTQYF,TGTGCCAGCAGTTACGGTGCAGCCGATAACACAGATACGCAGTATTTT
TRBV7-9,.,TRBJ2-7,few,CASSLVRGQPYEQYF,TGTGCCAGCAGCTTAGTAAGGGGACAACCCTACGAGCAGTACTTC
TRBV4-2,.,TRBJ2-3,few,CASSQDEVLTQYF,TGTGCCAGCAGCCAAGATGAGGTCCTAACGCAGTATTTT
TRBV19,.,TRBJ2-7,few,CASSDTGAYEQYF,TGTGCCAGTAGTGACACAGGTGCCTACGAGCAGTACTTC